This TCR beta chain was observed in a study of identical twins. About this clonotype: Its antigen is currently unknown.

The study's findings and limits: Alpha sequences that were out-of-frame and twin-shared showed an excess of low generation probability.

TCRdb re-called the 5' RACE reads with MiXCR, one entry per CDR3 protein. The sample shows 510,000 or so distinct CDR3 sequences, about 15% of them seen only once. This same sample was also part of a study on yellow fever vaccine responses in identical twins.

Sequencing used CD4+ T cells sorted from blood. This receptor was obtained from a woman aged 18-29 years in good health.

The CDR3 loop is CASSLNRVGTGELFF. The DNA of the CDR3 is TGCGCCAGCAGCTTGAACAGGGTGGGCACCGGGGAGCTGTTTTTT. The chain combines TRBV5-1 with TRBJ2-2; D might be TRBD1 (6 bases). From germline, CDR1 is SGHRS and CDR2 YFSETQ. The CDR3 runs 15 residues. Between the trimmed V and J ends, which lost 1 base and 4 bases, there was a span of 11 bases.